Here is one TCR beta chain with its context. Antigen specificity is unknown. TCRbeta library construction was performed incorporating unique molecular identifiers. TCRdb processed the PCR reads anew with MiXCR; each CDR3 protein has one entry. Seen here are about 440,000 distinct CDR3 sequences, over 40% observed once, and the top ten hold 27%. The data derive from a study of T-cell reconstitution after alpha-beta-depleted transplantation in children. General study points: T-cell numbers and diversity, one year after transplant, stemmed largely from T cells that were newly produced. Where alpha-beta T cells came from about two months after transplant was reportedly several hundred expanded graft clones. Day-60 TCRbeta diversity that was high in some patients was derived from surviving recipient T cells and thymic progenitors.

The V and J ends lost 1 base and 4 bases, in that order; junction bases with no gene match: 13. There are 17 residues in the CDR3. The germline V gene encodes CDR1 DFQATT and CDR2 SNEGSKA (reference sequence). The sample in question was PBMCs, obtained before TCRalphabeta/CD19-depleted stem cell transplant. The chain recombines TRBV20-1 with TRBJ2-7; 10 bases fit TRBD1. The TCR originated in a girl aged 2-10 years with aplastic anemia, due to receive a stem cell transplant. CDR3 sequence (DNA): TGCAGTGCTAGAGGAGGGACAGGGGATTCTTCGGCATACGAGCAGTACTTC. Translated, it gives CSARGGTGDSSAYEQYF.